This T cell receptor beta chain came from a study of long-term antiretroviral therapy in people with HIV. Notes on the study in general: Although diversity increased after ART, it remained lower than in transplant donor controls.

A v3.0 immunoSEQ assay was performed at survey level. The data were produced by immunoSEQ multiplex PCR, yet TCRdb's version contains in-frame clones alone and is incomplete. The table has roughly 35,000 clones, roughly 85% seen once. Germline lookup yields CDR1 SGHAT and CDR2 FQNNGV. The CDR3 totals 13 residues. The V gene lost 2 bases and the J gene lost 6 bases, with 10 bases spanning the gap. As to this clone: Its antigen is not known.

V is TRBV11-2 and J is TRBJ1-1; weak D call: TRBD1 (6 bases). The receptor comes from a man between 18 and 29 years old with HIV. The input for sequencing was unsorted PBMCs, taken about 3.3 years after starting antiretroviral therapy. CDR3 DNA: TGTGCCAGCAGCTTATCGACAGGCGCTGAAGCTTTCTTT. Protein: CASSLSTGAEAFF.